This is a list of T cell receptor beta chains from one sample in a study of neurological immune-mediated disorders. From the 5' RACE reads, TCRdb called clonotypes with MiXCR, one entry per CDR3 protein. The sample yields approximately 50,000 distinct CDR3 sequences, roughly 8.3% seen once. The source material was PBMCs. These receptors all stem from a woman in her forties in good health. Each CDR3 is given with its conserved first and last residue. Fields, in order: clone size, J gene, D gene, V gene, CDR3 DNA, CDR3 protein. The D gene is left open where the match is weak. Rows give clone size only sometimes, using once, few, many, or a class for an expanded clone.

many TRBJ2-1 . TRBV24-1 TGTGCCACCAGTGATCACCGGGACGTCTCCAATGAGCAGTTCTTC CATSDHRDVSNEQFF
many TRBJ2-7 . TRBV5-6 TGTGCCAGCAGCTTTAACTACGAGCAGTACTTC CASSFNYEQYF
. TRBJ2-7 . TRBV11-2 TGTGCCAGCAGCTTAGGACAGGCTCTCGAGCAGTACTTC CASSLGQALEQYF
many TRBJ1-5 TRBD1 TRBV24-1 TGTGCCACCAGTGATGGGACAGGAGTAGGCAATCAGCCCCAGCATTTT CATSDGTGVGNQPQHF
many TRBJ2-7 . TRBV7-2 TGTGCCAGCAGCTTAGACGCCCGAGGGTACGAGCAGTACTTC CASSLDARGYEQYF
many TRBJ2-3 TRBD2 TRBV20-1 TGCAGTGCTAGAGGGCGGGAGCTTCCAGATACGCAGTATTTT CSARGRELPDTQYF
many TRBJ1-4 . TRBV29-1 TGCAGCGTTGAATTTGCGAATGAAAAACTGTTTTTT CSVEFANEKLFF
. TRBJ1-2 . TRBV6-5 TGTGCCAGCAGTTCGGTCAAGGATGGCTACACCTTC CASSSVKDGYTF
many TRBJ1-1 . TRBV30 TGTGCCTGGACCCTCTTTGGGGGCACTGAAGCTTTCTTT CAWTLFGGTEAFF
. TRBJ2-2 . TRBV6-2/TRBV6-3 TGTGCCAGCGGGGTAGTTACTTGGTACAGCGGGGAGCTGTTTTTT CASGVVTWYSGELFF
many TRBJ2-7 . TRBV10-3 TGTGCCATCAGTGAGTCGGACAAGGGTAGCCCCTACGAGCAGTACTTC CAISESDKGSPYEQYF
few TRBJ1-4 . TRBV5-1 TGCGCCAGCAGCGCCGGAGGGCCCGATGAAAAACTGTTTTTT CASSAGGPDEKLFF
many TRBJ2-1 TRBD2 TRBV20-1 TGCAGTGCTGGGACTAGCGGGGGAGATGAGCAGTTCTTC CSAGTSGGDEQFF
many TRBJ2-3 . TRBV9 TGTGCCAGCAGCGTAGGCGGTCTGAGCACAGATACGCAGTATTTT CASSVGGLSTDTQYF
many TRBJ2-7 TRBD1 TRBV5-4 TGTGCCAGCAGCCACGGGACAGGGAGTTACGAGCAGTACTTC CASSHGTGSYEQYF
many TRBJ2-1 TRBD2 TRBV4-3 TGCGCCAGCAGCCAAGTACAGGCAAGGACTAGCGGGAGCCCCTACAATGAGCAGTTCTTC CASSQVQARTSGSPYNEQFF
many TRBJ1-1 . TRBV30 TGTGCCTGGAGTCAGGGACCTGGGCACACTGAAGCTTTCTTT CAWSQGPGHTEAFF
many TRBJ1-2 . TRBV5-6 TGTGCCAGCAGCTTGCGAAAGGGCGGCAAGGGCTACACCTTC CASSLRKGGKGYTF
many TRBJ2-7 TRBD1 TRBV24-1 TGTGCCACCAGTGACCCCGGACAGGGGGGTCCCCTCGGCGAGCAGTACTTC CATSDPGQGGPLGEQYF
. TRBJ2-3 TRBD2 TRBV7-6 TGTGCCAGCAGCCTAGTAAGCGGGGGGGGTATGCAAGATACGCAGTATTTT CASSLVSGGGMQDTQYF
many TRBJ2-1 TRBD1 TRBV5-1 TGCGCCAGCAGGACCACGACAGGGGCTAGGGGGGATGAGCAGTTCTTC CASRTTTGARGDEQFF
many TRBJ2-7 TRBD2 TRBV6-5 TGTGCCAGCAGTTACTCCCCTCAACTAGCGGGAGGAAGGTCATTCTACGAGCAGTACTTC CASSYSPQLAGGRSFYEQYF
. TRBJ2-4 . TRBV10-1 TGCGCCAGCAGTGAGTCGTCTGGACTCCCGCCGGACATTCAGTACTTC CASSESSGLPPDIQYF
many TRBJ2-1 TRBD2 TRBV7-2 TGTGCCAGCAGCAAGGGGACTAGCGGCTACAATGAGCAGTTCTTC CASSKGTSGYNEQFF
many TRBJ2-1 . TRBV5-1 TGCGCCAGCAGCCCTGGGCGGCGGGCGTCGAGGTACAATGAGCAGTTCTTC CASSPGRRASRYNEQFF
many TRBJ1-2 . TRBV7-9 TGTGCCAGCACCCCCTCTCTCGAGGGCTTTGGATATGGCTACACCTTC CASTPSLEGFGYGYTF
many TRBJ1-1 TRBD1 TRBV5-1 TGCGCCAGTGCGACGGGACAGCTTAACATGAACACTGAAGCTTTCTTT CASATGQLNMNTEAFF
many TRBJ1-1 . TRBV9 TGTGCCAGCAGCCCCGGGGGTATGCGCACTGAAGCTTTCTTT CASSPGGMRTEAFF
many TRBJ1-1 . TRBV27 TGTGCCAGCAGTATATCAGACCTAAACACTGAAGCTTTCTTT CASSISDLNTEAFF
many TRBJ1-4 . TRBV4-3 TGCGCCAGCAGCCAAAACACAATTAGCCGGGAAAAACTGTTTTTT CASSQNTISREKLFF
many TRBJ1-1 TRBD1 TRBV7-7 TGTGCTAGCAGCCGAAGACAGGGCTCTGAAGCTTTCTTT CASSRRQGSEAFF
many TRBJ2-7 . TRBV15 TGTGCCACCAGCAGAGAGACACGCGAGCAGTACTTC CATSRETREQYF
. TRBJ1-5 . TRBV2 TGTGCCAGCTGCCCCATTGGGGGGGATCAGCCCCAGCATTTT CASCPIGGDQPQHF
many TRBJ1-5 . TRBV4-2 TGTGCCAGCAGCCAAAATCCGACAGATAGCAATCAGCCCCAGCATTTT CASSQNPTDSNQPQHF
many TRBJ2-1 TRBD2 TRBV3-1 TGTGCCAGCAGCCAAGGTGCAACTAGCGGGAGCTCCTACAATGAGCAGTTCTTC CASSQGATSGSSYNEQFF
many TRBJ1-5 . TRBV28 TGTGCCAGCAGTACGGGCCGGCGTATGCCCCAGCATTTT CASSTGRRMPQHF
many TRBJ2-2 TRBD1 TRBV29-1 TGCAGCGTTCAAAAAGGGACAGCCACCGGGGAGCTGTTTTTT CSVQKGTATGELFF
many TRBJ2-7 . TRBV7-2 TGTGCCAGTAAGTCATCCGGGAGCTCCTACGAGCAGTACTTC CASKSSGSSYEQYF
. TRBJ1-4 TRBD1 TRBV29-1 TGCAGCACCACGACAGGGGCTAATGAAAACCTGTTTTTT CSTTTGANENLFF
many TRBJ1-1 . TRBV7-2 TGTGCCAGCAGCTTAATGGCTGCTGGGGCTTTCTTT CASSLMAAGAFF
. TRBJ1-2 . TRBV6-5 TGTGTCAGCAGGGACCAGGAGAACTATGGCTACACCTTC CVSRDQENYGYTF
many TRBJ1-2 . TRBV4-2 TGTGCCAGCAGCCAAGGAGGGAGGCAGAACTATGGCTACACCTTC CASSQGGRQNYGYTF
many TRBJ2-7 . TRBV5-6 TGTGCCAGCAGCTTGGCCCCGACAGCTTACGAGCAGTACTTC CASSLAPTAYEQYF
many TRBJ2-1 . TRBV3-1 TGTGCCAGCAGCCAAGATTTGAAGGGTCTAAATGAGCAGTTCTTC CASSQDLKGLNEQFF
few TRBJ1-1 . TRBV15 TGTGCCACCGTTGGGGGGAACACTGAAGCTTTCTTT CATVGGNTEAFF
many TRBJ1-1 . TRBV9 TGTGCCAGCAGCGTAGACGGGGGAAACACTGAAGCTTTCTTT CASSVDGGNTEAFF
. TRBJ2-5 TRBD1 TRBV20-1 TGCAGTGCTCACCCCGGGACAGGCCTCCAAGAGACCCAGTACTTC CSAHPGTGLQETQYF
many TRBJ1-3 TRBD1 TRBV7-2 TGTGCCAGCAGCTTCCCCTGGACAGGGGGCGGAAACACCATATATTTT CASSFPWTGGGNTIYF